One sample yielded the 18 T cell receptor beta chains listed below, sequenced in a study of shared clonotypes between healthy human individuals. Generated by immunoSEQ multiplex PCR, the TCRdb table keeps only in-frame clones and is missing some. The table includes around 2.1 million clones, approximately 94% detected once. Naivety among CD8 cells was defined by CD45RO negativity and positive CCR7 selection, thereby excluding terminally differentiated effector memory CD45RA+ cells. The specimen was naive CD8+ T cells from PBMCs. These receptor sequences come from a man aged 18 to 29 in good health. Some clones in this sample may be carry-over from other donors' samples.

This clone came up once. The chain employs TRBV28 and TRBJ2-3; perhaps TRBD2 as D (5 bases). V gave up 6 bases and J gave up 2 bases, with 15 bases separating them. The germline CDR1 and CDR2 sequences are MDHEN and SYDVKM. This CDR3 spans 15 amino acids. CDR3 bases: TGTGCCAGCAGACCATCTCTAGCTATCACAGATACGCAGTATTTT. Translating it yields CASRPSLAITDTQYF.

This clone was recorded only once. The chain uses TRBV19 and TRBJ1-1; D is perhaps TRBD1 (6 bases). V dropped 5 bases and J dropped 7 bases, with 14 bases sitting between them. This CDR3 is 13 amino acids long. Germline CDR1 and CDR2: LNHDA and SQIVND (reference sequence). The CDR3, as DNA: TGTGCCAGTAGTTTCAGACAGGCCTATGAAGCTTTCTTT. Protein product: CASSFRQAYEAFF.

The rearrangement joins TRBV28 to TRBJ2-2, with 7 nucleotides matching TRBD1. J lost 4 bases, V lost 5 bases, and 7 bases had no gene match. CDR1 MDHEN and CDR2 SYDVKM come from the germline V gene. The CDR3 runs to 15 residues. The CDR3 region is CASSPYRGSTGELFF. CDR3 nucleotides: TGTGCCAGCAGTCCCTACAGGGGATCCACCGGGGAGCTGTTTTTT.

V usage is TRBV4-1 and J usage is TRBJ2-7; 9 bases agree with TRBD2. The length of the CDR3 is 18 residues. Germline trimming cut 0 bases from V and 0 bases from J; bases unmatched to any gene: 9. Looked up from germline, CDR1 is MGHRA and CDR2 is YSYEKL. CDR3 DNA sequence: TGCGCCAGCAGCCAAGATCAGACTAGCGGCTTTAGCTCCTACGAGCAGTACTTC. Amino acid sequence: CASSQDQTSGFSSYEQYF.

This clone was seen a few times. Other DNA variants within this sample encode the same CDR3. V and J are TRBV30 and TRBJ1-1; D gene ambiguous. This CDR3 comprises 11 residues. Germline CDR1 GTSNPN, CDR2 SVGIG (reference sequence). V was pared by 5 bases and J by 1 base, with 5 bases between. CDR3 DNA sequence: TGTGCCTGGGGACGGAACACTGAAGCTTTCTTT. It translates to CAWGRNTEAFF.

The chain links TRBV27 to TRBJ1-2; D not certain. Trimming pared 10 bases from V and 4 bases from J, leaving 10 bases between. The CDR3 runs 11 residues. CDR1 is MNHEY and CDR2 is SMNVEV in the germline V gene (reference sequence). DNA of the CDR3: TGTGCCACCCTAGGAGGCTATGGCTACACCTTC. It codes for CATLGGYGYTF.

The rearrangement uses TRBV7-9 and TRBJ2-7, with 7 bases lining up with TRBD2. Germline V lookup: CDR1 SEHNR, CDR2 FQNEAQ (reference sequence). The CDR3 spans 16 residues. V lost 1 base, J lost 0 bases, and 6 bases stayed unmatched. The DNA of the CDR3 is TGTGCCAGCAGCTTAGTCCTAGCGGAAAACTCCTACGAGCAGTACTTC. This encodes CASSLVLAENSYEQYF.

This chain links TRBV6-6 with TRBJ1-3, with 7 positions matching TRBD1. The germline V gene has CDR1 MNHNY and CDR2 SVGAGI (reference sequence). V lost 0 bases to trimming and J lost 11 bases; unmatched junction nucleotides: 13. This CDR3 contains 16 residues. CDR3 in amino acids: CASSYSTRDSEAAIYF. The CDR3, as DNA: TGTGCCAGCAGTTACTCGACGAGGGACAGCGAAGCCGCCATATATTTT.

This clone has only a few counts. The J gene is TRBJ1-1, the V gene TRBV4-3; D is unclear. In germline, CDR1 is LGHNA, CDR2 YSLEER. The CDR3 runs 15 residues. V shed 3 bases and J shed 3 bases, with 14 bases lying between them. The CDR3 is CASSHVGTDHTEAFF. The DNA of the CDR3 is TGCGCCAGCAGCCATGTGGGCACCGATCACACTGAAGCTTTCTTT.

The table lists this clone with a count of one. J is TRBJ2-7 and V is TRBV9; D gene uncertain. The CDR3 consists of 14 residues. In germline, CDR1 is SGDLS, CDR2 YYNGEE. Trimming took off 1 base at V and 1 base at J, with 9 bases between the two ends. The CDR3 DNA follows: TGTGCCAGCAGCGTATTTGGGGAATCCTACGAGCAGTACTTC. This sequence encodes CASSVFGESYEQYF.

This clone has a single count. The chain uses TRBV6-9 and TRBJ2-1; 12 bases line up with TRBD2. Germline-derived CDR1 and CDR2 are MNHGY and SVAAGI. This CDR3 comprises 20 residues. Trimming cost V 8 bases and J 0 bases; bases outside gene matches: 17. For the CDR3, the DNA is TGTGCCAGCTCACCAACCCGGACTAGCGGGAAACTGAGCTCCTACAATGAGCAGTTCTTC. This encodes CASSPTRTSGKLSSYNEQFF.

The chain recombines TRBV28 with TRBJ1-5, with 7 bases matching TRBD1. This CDR3 region has 16 residues. The V and J ends lost 3 bases and 3 bases, in that order; junction bases with no gene match: 8. Germline loops: CDR1 MDHEN, CDR2 SYDVKM. DNA of the CDR3: TGTGCCAGCAGTTTGAGCCGAGACAGGGTCAATCAGCCCCAGCATTTT. It codes for CASSLSRDRVNQPQHF. The variable domain in full, with the rest retrieved from reference TRBV28 and TRBJ1-5, is DVKVTQSSRYLVKRTGEKVFLECVQDMDHENMFWYRQDPGLGLRLIYFSYDVKMKEKGDIPEGYSVSREKKERFSLILESASTNQTSMYLCASSLSRDRVNQPQHFGDGTRLSIL.

The chain joins TRBV28 to TRBJ2-7, with 10 bases lining up with TRBD2. V gave up 1 base and J gave up 6 bases; unmatched junction bases: 6. This CDR3 has 15 residues. CDR1 is MDHEN, CDR2 SYDVKM, per germline. DNA of the CDR3: TGTGCCAGCAGTTTATTCCCTAGCGGGAGTATCGAGCAGTACTTC. This gives the protein CASSLFPSGSIEQYF.

The V call is TRBV27, the J call TRBJ1-5, with D perhaps matching TRBD1 (6 bases). The CDR3 is 16 residues long. Per the germline V gene, CDR1 is MNHEY and CDR2 is SMNVEV (reference sequence). V lost 5 bases and J lost 9, with 23 bases in between. CDR3 amino acids: CASSPGGHSQGRPQHF. The CDR3 DNA is TGTGCCAGCAGTCCCGGGGGACACTCGCAGGGTCGGCCCCAGCATTTT.

This chain links TRBV5-5 with TRBJ2-2; the D is unclear. V lost 2 bases, J lost 5 bases, and 10 bases lay in between. The CDR3 is made up of 14 amino acids. CDR1 SGHKS and CDR2 YYEKEE come from the germline V gene (reference sequence). The CDR3 loop is CASSFSFGTGELFF. In DNA, the CDR3 is TGTGCCAGCAGCTTTAGTTTCGGGACCGGGGAGCTGTTTTTT.

J is TRBJ2-2 and V is TRBV7-3, with D possibly TRBD1 on 6 matching bases. V lost 8 bases and J 5 bases, leaving 15 bases between the germline ends. Germline lookup yields CDR1 SGHTA and CDR2 FQGTGA. The CDR3 runs to 14 residues. CDR3 protein: CASREGGRTGELFF. The CDR3 coding sequence is TGTGCCAGCCGTGAAGGGGGTCGGACCGGGGAGCTGTTTTTT.

The chain recombines TRBV4-3 with TRBJ2-2, with D possibly TRBD2 on 6 matching bases. The CDR3 runs 15 residues. In germline, CDR1 is LGHNA, CDR2 YSLEER. The ends were cut back, 0 bases at V and 6 bases at J, with 11 bases in the middle. CDR3 sequence: CASSQDRRGAGELFF. In DNA form, the CDR3 reads TGCGCCAGCAGCCAAGATCGACGCGGGGCCGGGGAGCTGTTTTTT.

This chain connects TRBV6-5 to TRBJ1-5; D unclear. V lost 2 bases to trimming and J lost 11 bases, with 7 bases between them. This CDR3 contains 11 residues. Germline V gene sequence: CDR1 MNHEY, CDR2 SVGAGI. In DNA, the CDR3 is TGTGCCAGCAGTTACCCCCCGACCCAGCATTTT. Its protein product is CASSYPPTQHF.